This is a list of T cell receptor beta chains from one sample in a study of T cell repertoires in cytomegalovirus infection. From the reads, TCRdb called clonotypes with MiXCR, one entry per CDR3 protein. This sample yields 200,000 or so distinct CDR3 sequences, of which around 40% are seen a single time; approximately 60% belongs to the top ten. Their antigens remain unidentified. The sample consisted of CD8+ T cells from cultured PBMCs, taken from culture after CMV antigen stimulation. These receptors were taken from a human donor in good health (CMV status not recorded). Some clones in this sample may be carry-over from other donors' samples. The CDR3 runs from the conserved cysteine through the conserved F or W. A D gene is named only where the DNA matches it firmly. Size is stated for part of the rows, as once, few or many counts, or as a class when the clone is expanded.

j_call v_call clone_size d_call cdr3_nt cdr3_aa
TRBJ1-1 TRBV6-5 many . TGTGCCAGCAGTTACTCAGGGGGGGCGATGAACACTGAAGCTTTCTTT CASSYSGGAMNTEAFF
TRBJ1-2 TRBV24-1 . TRBD1 TGTGCCACCAGTCCAGGGGGGGAAGATGGCTACACCTTC CATSPGGEDGYTF
TRBJ2-7 TRBV7-9 . TRBD2 TGTGCCAGCAGCTCTAGCTTGGGACTAGCGGGCAGCTCCTACGAGCAGTACTTC CASSSSLGLAGSSYEQYF
TRBJ1-1 TRBV7-9 . . TGTGCCAGCAGCTTAAGTACAGGGATTACCACTGAAGCTTTCTTT CASSLSTGITTEAFF
TRBJ2-1 TRBV12-5 . . TGTGCTACAGGCGGAAACAATGAGCAGTTCTTC CATGGNNEQFF
TRBJ2-7 TRBV19 . . TGTGCCAGTAGTATAGGGAGCGGCGGGGTTTCCTACGAGCAGTACTTC CASSIGSGGVSYEQYF
TRBJ2-7 TRBV27 . . TGTGCCAGCAGTTTAAGTTTGGGCTACGAGCAGTACTTC CASSLSLGYEQYF
TRBJ1-1 TRBV7-9 . TRBD1 TGTGCCAGCAGCCAACCGACAGGGCGGACTGAAGCTTTCTTT CASSQPTGRTEAFF
TRBJ1-5 TRBV28 . TRBD1 TGTGCCAGAGGGACAGGGGGGCAGCCCCAGCATTTT CARGTGGQPQHF
TRBJ1-5 TRBV27 . . TGTGCCAGCAGTTTTCTCAATCAGCCCCAGCATTTT CASSFLNQPQHF
TRBJ2-3 TRBV24-1 few . TGTGCCACCAGTGATTTACCGGGCGCACCAGATACGCAGTATTTT CATSDLPGAPDTQYF
TRBJ2-1 TRBV7-3 . . TGTGCCAGCAGCGCGTATAGCGCCAATGAGCAGTTCTTC CASSAYSANEQFF
TRBJ1-2 TRBV12-3/TRBV12-4 many . TGTGCCAGCAGCTCCCAGGGCTATGGCTACACCTTC CASSSQGYGYTF
TRBJ1-5 TRBV5-8 . . TGTGCCAGCAGCTTGGACAGGGTTCAGCCCCAGCATTTT CASSLDRVQPQHF
TRBJ1-1 TRBV5-1 . TRBD1 TGCGCCAGCAGCCTGGACAGGGAAAGGATGAACACTGAAGCTTTCTTT CASSLDRERMNTEAFF
TRBJ2-3 TRBV27 . TRBD2 TGTGCCAGCAGTTTACCGGGAGGTTCGCATACGCAGTATTTT CASSLPGGSHTQYF
TRBJ1-5 TRBV28 many TRBD1 TGTGCCACCCGGACCGAGACAGGGCTCAATCAGCCCCAGCATTTT CATRTETGLNQPQHF